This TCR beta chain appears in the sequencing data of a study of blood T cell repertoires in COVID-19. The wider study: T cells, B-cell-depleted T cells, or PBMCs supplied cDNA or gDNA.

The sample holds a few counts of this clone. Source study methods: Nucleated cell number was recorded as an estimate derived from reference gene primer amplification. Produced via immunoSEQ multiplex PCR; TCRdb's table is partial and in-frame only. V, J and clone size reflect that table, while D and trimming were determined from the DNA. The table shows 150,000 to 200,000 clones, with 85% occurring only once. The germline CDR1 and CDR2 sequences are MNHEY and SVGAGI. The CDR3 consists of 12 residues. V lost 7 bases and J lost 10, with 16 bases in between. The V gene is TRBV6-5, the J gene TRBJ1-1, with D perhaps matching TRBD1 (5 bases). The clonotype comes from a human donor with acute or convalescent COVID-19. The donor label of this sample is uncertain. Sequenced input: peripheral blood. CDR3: CASTMTVLGAFF. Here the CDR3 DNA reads TGTGCCAGCACCATGACAGTCCTAGGAGCTTTCTTT.